This T cell receptor beta chain is drawn from a study of CD8 T cells in ankylosing spondylitis. Notes on the study in general: In the blood and synovial fluid of reactive arthritis, some motif variants had been previously reported. It appeared that ankylosing spondylitis blood was characterized by a TCR beta motif of fewer than ten highly homologous variants.

As to this clonotype: No antigen is known for it. This may arise from a read error, as a much more abundant clone is one base away.

The germline gives CDR1 SGHRS, CDR2 YFSETQ. CDR3 length equals 11 residues. TCRdb reprocessed the 5' RACE reads with MiXCR, giving one entry per CDR3 protein. The table includes about 160,000 distinct CDR3 sequences, about 16% detected once. Sample: blood, either unsorted or a sorted T cell fraction (not recorded which). The chain is built from TRBV5-1 and TRBJ1-1; D is ambiguous. This clonotype was obtained from a male donor with ankylosing spondylitis or in good health (not recorded which). The CDR3 DNA reads as TGCGTCAGCGGAGAGGGCCTCCGTTGGATCTTT. Protein product: CVSGEGLRWIF. Filled out from reference TRBV5-1 and TRBJ1-1, the complete variable domain reads KAGVTQTPRYLIKTRGQQVTLSCSPISGHRSVSWYQQTPGQGLQFLFEYFSETQRNKGNFPGRFSGRQFSNSRSEMNVSTLELGDSALYLCVSGEGLRWIFGQGTRLTVV.